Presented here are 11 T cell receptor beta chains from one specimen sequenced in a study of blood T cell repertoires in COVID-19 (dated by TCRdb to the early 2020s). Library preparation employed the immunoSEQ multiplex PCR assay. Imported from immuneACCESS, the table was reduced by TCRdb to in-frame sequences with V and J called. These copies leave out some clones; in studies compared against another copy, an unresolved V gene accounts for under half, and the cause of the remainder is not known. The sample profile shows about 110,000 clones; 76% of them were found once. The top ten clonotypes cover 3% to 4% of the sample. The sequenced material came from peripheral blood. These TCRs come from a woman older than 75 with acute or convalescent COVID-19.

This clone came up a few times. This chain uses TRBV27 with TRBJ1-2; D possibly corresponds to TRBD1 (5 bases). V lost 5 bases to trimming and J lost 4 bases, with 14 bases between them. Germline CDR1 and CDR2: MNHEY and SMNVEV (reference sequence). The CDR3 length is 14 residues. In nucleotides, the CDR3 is TGTGCCAGCAGTACAGCAGGGATTGGCTATGGCTACACCTTC. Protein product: CASSTAGIGYGYTF.

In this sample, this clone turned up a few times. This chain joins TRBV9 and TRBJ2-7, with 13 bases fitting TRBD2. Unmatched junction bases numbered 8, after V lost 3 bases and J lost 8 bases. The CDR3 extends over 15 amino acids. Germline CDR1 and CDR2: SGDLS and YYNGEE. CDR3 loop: CASSASGTSGTKQYF. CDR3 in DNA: TGTGCCAGCAGCGCTTCCGGGACTAGCGGGACAAAGCAGTACTTC.

Written as DNA, the CDR3 is TGCGCCACTCGTCCGGGACAGGGTGGCGGTGGCTACACCTTC. This encodes CATRPGQGGGGYTF. V and J are TRBV5-1 and TRBJ1-2; 9 nucleotides match TRBD1. The CDR3 loop spans 14 amino acids. Germline-derived CDR1 and CDR2 are SGHRS and YFSETQ. The trim removed 9 bases at V and 7 bases at J, leaving 13 bases unmatched.

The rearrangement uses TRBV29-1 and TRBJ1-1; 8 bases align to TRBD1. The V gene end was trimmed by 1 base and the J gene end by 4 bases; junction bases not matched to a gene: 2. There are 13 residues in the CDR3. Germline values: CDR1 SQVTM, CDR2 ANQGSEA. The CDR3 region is CSVEAQGGTEAFF. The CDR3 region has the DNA TGCAGCGTTGAAGCACAGGGGGGCACTGAAGCTTTCTTT.

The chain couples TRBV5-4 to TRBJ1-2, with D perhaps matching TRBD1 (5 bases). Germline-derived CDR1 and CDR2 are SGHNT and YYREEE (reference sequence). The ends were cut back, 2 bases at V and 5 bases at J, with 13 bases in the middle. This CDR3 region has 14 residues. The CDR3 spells CASSFGGRQYGYTF. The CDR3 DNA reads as TGTGCCAGCAGCTTCGGGGGACGGCAGTATGGCTACACCTTC.

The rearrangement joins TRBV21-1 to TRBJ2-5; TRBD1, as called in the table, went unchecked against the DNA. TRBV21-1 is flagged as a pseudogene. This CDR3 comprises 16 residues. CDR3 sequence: CASSIRAGKERETQYF. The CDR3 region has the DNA TGTGCCAGCAGCATCAGGGCAGGGAAAGAGAGAGAGACCCAGTACTTC.

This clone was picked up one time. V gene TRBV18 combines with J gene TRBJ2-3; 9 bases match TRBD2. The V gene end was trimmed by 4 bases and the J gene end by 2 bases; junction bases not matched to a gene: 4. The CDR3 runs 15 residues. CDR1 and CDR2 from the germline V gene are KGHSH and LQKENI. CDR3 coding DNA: TGTGCCAGCTCACTCAGGACTAGCGACACAGATACGCAGTATTTT. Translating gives CASSLRTSDTDTQYF. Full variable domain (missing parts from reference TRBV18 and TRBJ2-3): NAGVMQNPRHLVRRRGQEARLRCSPMKGHSHVYWYRQLPEEGLKFMVYLQKENIIDESGMPKERFSAEFPKEGPSILRIQQVVRGDSAAYFCASSLRTSDTDTQYFGPGTRLTVL.

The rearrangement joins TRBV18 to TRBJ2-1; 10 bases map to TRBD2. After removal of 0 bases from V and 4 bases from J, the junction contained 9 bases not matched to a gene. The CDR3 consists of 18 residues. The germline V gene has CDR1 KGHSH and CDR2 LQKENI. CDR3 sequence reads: CASSPPGSGGAHYNEQFF. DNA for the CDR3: TGTGCCAGCTCACCACCAGGAAGCGGGGGGGCCCATTACAATGAGCAGTTCTTC.

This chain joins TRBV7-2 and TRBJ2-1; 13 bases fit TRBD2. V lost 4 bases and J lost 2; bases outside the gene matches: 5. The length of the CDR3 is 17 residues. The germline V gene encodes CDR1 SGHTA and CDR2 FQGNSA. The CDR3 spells CASSWTSGRFAYNEQFF. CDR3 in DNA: TGTGCCAGCAGCTGGACTAGCGGGAGATTCGCCTACAATGAGCAGTTCTTC. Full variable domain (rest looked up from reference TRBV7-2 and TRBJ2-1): GAGVSQSPSNKVTEKGKDVELRCDPISGHTALYWYRQSLGQGLEFLIYFQGNSAPDKSGLPSDRFSAERTGGSVSTLTIQRTQQEDSAVYLCASSWTSGRFAYNEQFFGPGTRLTVL.

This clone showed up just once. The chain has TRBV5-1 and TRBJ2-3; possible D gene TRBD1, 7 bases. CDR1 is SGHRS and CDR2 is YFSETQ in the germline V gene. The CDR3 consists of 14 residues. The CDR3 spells CATAEGASTDTQYF. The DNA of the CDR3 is TGCGCTACCGCGGAGGGGGCCTCCACAGATACGCAGTATTTT.

CDR3 sequence: CASSDFGGGTDTQYF. CDR3 in DNA: TGTGCCAGTAGTGATTTCGGGGGGGGCACAGATACGCAGTATTTT. V gene TRBV19 combines with J gene TRBJ2-3; 8 bases agree with TRBD2. Germline assignment: CDR1 LNHDA and CDR2 SQIVND (reference sequence). This CDR3 contains 15 residues. The V gene end was trimmed by 5 bases and the J gene end by 1 base; junction bases not matched to a gene: 5.